Below are 32 T cell receptor beta chains sequenced from a single sample in a study of blood T cell repertoires in COVID-19. The table came from immunoSEQ multiplex PCR; TCRdb's copy has only in-frame clones and leaves some out. This table has some 140,000 clones, about 80% appearing once. Sequences were obtained from peripheral blood. All receptors come from a woman aged 60-75 years with acute or convalescent COVID-19.

The V gene is TRBV10-1, the J gene TRBJ2-5; TRBD2 agrees at 9 bases. Trimming cost V 0 bases and J 0 bases; bases outside gene matches: 8. Germline CDR1 WNHNN, CDR2 SYGVQD (reference sequence). This CDR3 comprises 18 residues. CDR3 protein: CASSESSSSGGHQETQYF. CDR3 nucleotide sequence: TGCGCCAGCAGTGAGTCTTCTTCGAGCGGGGGGCACCAAGAGACCCAGTACTTC.

Concerning this clone itself: The same CDR3 also results from other DNA sequences found in this sample. The chain combines TRBV20-1 with TRBJ2-7; TRBD1 is a possible D gene (5 bases). Germline CDR1 DFQATT, CDR2 SNEGSKA (reference sequence). Between the trimmed V and J ends, which lost 6 bases and 4 bases, there was a span of 10 bases. The CDR3 extends over 11 amino acids. As DNA, the CDR3 is TGCAGTGCCCGGTCAGGGTACGAGCAGTACGTC. It translates to CSARSGYEQYV.

J is TRBJ1-1 and V is TRBV7-3; D gene uncertain. Deletions cut 4 bases from V and 1 base from J, with 10 bases between. The CDR3 contains 14 residues. Germline V gene sequence: CDR1 SGHTA, CDR2 FQGTGA. The CDR3 DNA follows: TGTGCCAGCAGCTCGGTTGCGGGGAACACTGAAGCTTTCTTT. Its protein product is CASSSVAGNTEAFF. Full variable domain (outside the CDR3, taken from reference TRBV7-3 and TRBJ1-1): GAGVSQTPSNKVTEKGKYVELRCDPISGHTALYWYRQSLGQGPEFLIYFQGTGAADDSGLPNDRFFAVRPEGSVSTLKIQRTERGDSAVYLCASSSVAGNTEAFFGQGTRLTVV.

The chain couples TRBV18 to TRBJ2-2; TRBD2 might be the D (6 bases). CDR3 length: 14 amino acids. V was clipped by 0 bases and J by 7 bases, with 9 bases between them. The germline gives CDR1 KGHSH, CDR2 LQKENI. The CDR3 sequence: CASSPPVGSGELFF. The CDR3 DNA is TGTGCCAGCTCACCACCCGTCGGGAGCGGGGAGCTGTTTTTT.

The rearrangement links TRBV18 to TRBJ1-1; tentatively, D is TRBD1 (6 bases). Germline CDR1 reads KGHSH; CDR2 reads LQKENI. Trimming took 1 base from V and 1 from J, leaving 10 bases between them. CDR3 length: 15 amino acids. In DNA, the CDR3 is TGTGCCAGCTCACCACGGGAAGGGGGGAACACTGAAGCTTTCTTT. Its translation is CASSPREGGNTEAFF.

This clone was seen repeatedly, ten times or more. The gene calls are TRBV21-1 and TRBJ2-7; whether TRBD1, the table's D call, matches the DNA was not checked. TRBV21-1 is deemed a pseudogene. The CDR3 is 13 amino acids. CDR3 DNA: TGTGCCAGCAACCAATTACAGGGGTACGAGCAGTACGTC. Residues: CASNQLQGYEQYV.

The chain carries TRBV4-2 and TRBJ2-2, with TRBD2 matching 11 bases. The CDR3 sequence is 16 residues long. The V segment lost 3 bases and the J segment 3 bases; nucleotides outside the gene matches: 3. From germline, CDR1 is LGHNA and CDR2 YNFKEQ. CDR3 protein: CASSQVGLADTGELFF. CDR3 in DNA: TGTGCCAGCAGCCAGGTGGGACTAGCGGACACCGGGGAGCTGTTTTTT.

The chain has TRBV30 and TRBJ1-5, with no clear D. This CDR3 is 13 amino acids long. Germline V CDR1 and CDR2: GTSNPN, SVGIG (reference sequence). V was clipped by 2 bases and J by 3 bases, with 8 bases between them. The CDR3 spells CAWSNSDNQPQHF. CDR3 DNA sequence: TGTGCCTGGAGTAACTCCGACAATCAGCCCCAGCATTTT. The whole variable domain, remainder taken from reference TRBV30 and TRBJ1-5, is SQTIHQWPATLVQPVGSPLSLECTVEGTSNPNLYWYRQAAGRGLQLLFYSVGIGQISSEVPQNLSASRPQDRQFILSSKKLLLSDSGFYLCAWSNSDNQPQHFGDGTRLSIL.

CDR3 DNA: TGCGCCAGCAGCCGGACTCAAGCGGCTGAAGCTTTCTTT. Protein: CASSRTQAAEAFF. This chain links TRBV10-1 with TRBJ1-1; D is unclear. Per the germline V gene, CDR1 is WNHNN and CDR2 is SYGVQD (reference sequence). This CDR3 comprises 13 residues. V gave up 6 bases and J gave up 6 bases, with 14 bases separating them.

DNA of the CDR3: TGTGCCAGCAGTTTAAGACCGGGACAGGGGACTAACAATGAGCAGTTCTTC. Translation: CASSLRPGQGTNNEQFF. V gene TRBV27 combines with J gene TRBJ2-1; 10 bases fit TRBD1. In germline, CDR1 is MNHEY, CDR2 SMNVEV (reference sequence). The CDR3 loop spans 17 amino acids. V gave up 2 bases and J gave up 5 bases; unmatched junction bases: 9.

The gene calls are TRBV2 and TRBJ1-2; weak D call: TRBD1 (5 bases). Trimming pared 0 bases from V and 2 bases from J, leaving 10 bases between. Germline loops: CDR1 SNHLY, CDR2 FYNNEI. CDR3 length: 15 residues. CDR3 in DNA: TGTGCCAGCAGTGAAGCGCTCGGGGGGAACTATGGCTACACCTTC. This gives the protein CASSEALGGNYGYTF.

Concerning this clone itself: Other DNA sequences in this specimen translate into the identical CDR3. The chain recombines TRBV6-5 with TRBJ2-1, with a weak D call TRBD2 (5 bases). V was shortened by 6 bases and J by 0 bases, with 6 bases between the two germline ends. The CDR3 runs to 13 residues. Germline assignment: CDR1 MNHEY and CDR2 SVGAGI. CDR3 bases: TGTGCCAGCAGGGGGAGCTCCTACAATGAGCAGTTCTTC. Translated: CASRGSSYNEQFF.

The chain's CDR3 is CASSETRGARLFF. The CDR3 nucleotides are TGTGCCAGCAGCGAAACCCGGGGGGCTCGGCTGTTTTTT. The chain has TRBV3-1 (or the pseudogene TRBV3-2) and TRBJ1-4, with D tentatively TRBD1 (6 bases). Trimming took 5 bases from V and 14 from J, leaving 18 bases between them. Per germline, CDR1 LGHDT and CDR2 YNNKEL (reference sequence). The CDR3 consists of 13 residues.

The V and J genes are TRBV11-2 and TRBJ1-4; possible D gene TRBD1, 5 bases. This CDR3 comprises 14 residues. The germline CDR1 and CDR2 sequences are SGHAT and FQNNGV. Trimming stripped 5 bases from V and 13 bases from J, with 20 bases between. CDR3 sequence: CASSPGHERVVLFF. The CDR3 nucleotides read TGTGCCAGCAGCCCAGGGCATGAAAGGGTAGTACTGTTTTTT.

This clone was detected only once. V and J are TRBV4-1 and TRBJ1-4; 10 positions agree with TRBD1. J gave up 8 bases and V 4 bases, and 10 bases lay outside the gene matches. The CDR3 sequence is 16 residues long. CDR1 and CDR2 from the germline V gene are MGHRA and YSYEKL. The chain's CDR3 is CASSRTHDRGQEKLFF. Written as DNA, the CDR3 is TGCGCCAGCAGCCGAACTCATGACAGGGGGCAGGAAAAACTGTTTTTT.

The chain uses TRBV11-3 and TRBJ2-1; possibly TRBD1 for D (6 bases). Trimming stripped 5 bases from V and 6 bases from J, with 14 bases between. Germline V gives CDR1 SGHNT, CDR2 YENEEA. The CDR3 totals 14 residues. The CDR3 loop is CASSQGTPPNEQFF. CDR3 DNA: TGTGCCAGCAGCCAGGGGACCCCACCCAATGAGCAGTTCTTC.

The rearrangement links TRBV5-1 to TRBJ2-1; D is unclear. The V end was cut by 0 bases, the J end by 2 bases, with 12 bases between. This CDR3 has 16 amino acids. From germline, CDR1 is SGHRS and CDR2 YFSETQ. CDR3 region: CASSLAPHQTYNEQFF. The CDR3, as DNA: TGCGCCAGCAGCTTGGCCCCCCATCAGACCTACAATGAGCAGTTCTTC.

This clone came up once. The chain has TRBV2 and TRBJ2-5, with 7 nucleotides matching TRBD2. The CDR3 is 14 amino acids. V shed 2 bases, J shed 1 base, and the junction held 1 base outside the gene matches. Germline lookup yields CDR1 SNHLY and CDR2 FYNNEI. DNA for the CDR3: TGTGCCAGCAGTGAACTAGCGGTCCAAGAGACCCAGTACTTC. Translating it yields CASSELAVQETQYF. Filled out from reference TRBV2 and TRBJ2-5, the complete variable domain reads EPEVTQTPSHQVTQMGQEVILRCVPISNHLYFYWYRQILGQKVEFLVSFYNNEISEKSEIFDDQFSVERPDGSNFTLKIRSTKLEDSAMYFCASSELAVQETQYFGPGTRLLVL.

This clone was counted at least ten times. The gene calls are TRBV10-3 and TRBJ1-6; TRBD1 matches at 7 bases. The V segment lost 6 bases and the J segment 8 bases; nucleotides outside the gene matches: 13. The CDR3 totals 16 residues. Germline V gives CDR1 ENHRY, CDR2 SYGVKD. The CDR3: CAIRPEGALSDSPLHF. CDR3 in DNA: TGTGCCATCAGGCCGGAGGGGGCCCTTTCAGATTCACCCCTCCACTTT.

The genes are TRBV10-3 and TRBJ2-1; 11 bases agree with TRBD2. Trimming cost V 6 bases and J 10 bases; bases outside gene matches: 8. The germline V gene has CDR1 ENHRY and CDR2 SYGVKD. The CDR3 is 14 amino acids. The CDR3 is CAISGTSGFWEQFF. CDR3 sequence (DNA): TGTGCCATCAGCGGGACTAGCGGCTTCTGGGAGCAGTTCTTC.

In its sample, this clone was seen many times. The chain carries TRBV6-1 and TRBJ1-1; D gene unclear. V was clipped by 0 bases and J by 0 bases, with 11 bases between them. The length of the CDR3 is 16 residues. CDR1 is MNHNS and CDR2 is SASEGT in the germline V gene. The CDR3, as DNA: TGTGCCAGCAGTGAAGCCTCGCGGAGGATGAACACTGAAGCTTTCTTT. Translated, it gives CASSEASRRMNTEAFF.

V usage is TRBV5-1 and J usage is TRBJ2-1; 7 bases match TRBD1. This CDR3 comprises 12 residues. The ends lost 1 base at V and 10 bases at J; junction bases unmatched: 2. Germline-derived CDR1 and CDR2 are SGHRS and YFSETQ. CDR3 residues: CASSLTTGEQFF. The CDR3 DNA reads TGCGCCAGCAGCTTGACGACAGGGGAGCAGTTCTTC. The full variable domain, its missing parts supplied by reference TRBV5-1 and TRBJ2-1, is KAGVTQTPRYLIKTRGQQVTLSCSPISGHRSVSWYQQTPGQGLQFLFEYFSETQRNKGNFPGRFSGRQFSNSRSEMNVSTLELGDSALYLCASSLTTGEQFFGPGTRLTVL.

The chain recombines TRBV9 with TRBJ2-1; D ambiguous. Germline loops: CDR1 SGDLS, CDR2 YYNGEE. This CDR3 has 13 amino acids. Trimming pared 4 bases from V and 4 bases from J, leaving 9 bases between. The CDR3 reads CASSSDNYNEQFF. The CDR3 nucleotides read TGTGCCAGCAGCTCCGACAATTACAATGAGCAGTTCTTC.

V is TRBV3-1 (or the pseudogene TRBV3-2) and J is TRBJ2-2; D is perhaps TRBD2 (7 bases). This CDR3 region has 18 residues. Trimming took 6 bases from V and 6 from J, leaving 26 bases between them. The germline V gene encodes CDR1 LGHDT and CDR2 YNNKEL (reference sequence). CDR3 bases: TGTGCCAGCAGAAACGATGCAACTTGGGGGGGCATCGCCGGGGAGCTGTTTTTT. This translates into CASRNDATWGGIAGELFF.

The chain couples TRBV5-1 to TRBJ1-3; 7 bases match TRBD1. Germline lookup yields CDR1 SGHRS and CDR2 YFSETQ. CDR3 length equals 17 residues. The J segment lost 2 bases and the V segment lost 4 bases, leaving 12 bases of the junction unmatched. CDR3 residues: CASSPGQTLLTGNTIYF. In DNA form, the CDR3 reads TGCGCCAGCAGCCCGGGACAGACTTTACTGACTGGAAACACCATATATTTT.

The V and J genes are TRBV7-2 and TRBJ1-3, with a possible D match to TRBD1 (6 bases). The V gene lost 4 bases and the J gene lost 0 bases, with 13 bases spanning the gap. This CDR3 has 16 amino acids. The germline gives CDR1 SGHTA, CDR2 FQGNSA. The CDR3 loop reads CASSSGTPTSGNTIYF. CDR3 sequence (DNA): TGTGCCAGCAGCTCTGGGACACCTACCTCTGGAAACACCATATATTTT.

The rearrangement links TRBV5-1 to TRBJ2-3, with TRBD2 matching 12 bases. The CDR3 runs to 17 residues. The germline V gene encodes CDR1 SGHRS and CDR2 YFSETQ. V lost 3 bases, J lost 5 bases, and 10 bases stayed unmatched. This CDR3 reads CASSSNLAGGPQDTQYF. The DNA of the CDR3 is TGCGCCAGCAGCTCGAACCTAGCGGGGGGGCCACAAGATACGCAGTATTTT.

This chain uses TRBV7-6 with TRBJ2-1; 8 bases align to TRBD1. Per germline, CDR1 SGHVS and CDR2 FNYEAQ. The CDR3 covers 14 residues. The ends lost 3 bases at V and 4 bases at J; junction bases unmatched: 2. The chain's CDR3 is CASSFTGGYNEQFF. The DNA of the CDR3 is TGTGCCAGCAGCTTTACAGGGGGTTACAATGAGCAGTTCTTC. Variable domain in full (rest from reference TRBV7-6 and TRBJ2-1): GAGVSQSPRYKVTKRGQDVALRCDPISGHVSLYWYRQALGQGPEFLTYFNYEAQQDKSGLPNDRFSAERPEGSISTLTIQRTEQRDSAMYRCASSFTGGYNEQFFGPGTRLTVL.

The J gene is TRBJ1-1, the V gene TRBV30, with TRBD1 matching 9 bases. Unmatched junction bases numbered 9, after V lost 4 bases and J lost 6 bases. Germline V gene data show CDR1 as GTSNPN and CDR2 as SVGIG (reference sequence). This CDR3 comprises 14 residues. The CDR3 coding sequence is TGTGCCTGGAATTGGGGACAGGGTATCCCTGAAGCTTTCTTT. This encodes CAWNWGQGIPEAFF.

The V gene is TRBV19, the J gene TRBJ1-2, with no clear D. The CDR3 has 16 residues. Germline CDR1 and CDR2: LNHDA and SQIVND (reference sequence). Trimming removed 5 bases at V and 3 bases at J, with 19 bases between. Here the CDR3 DNA reads TGTGCCAGTAGTTATGGGTCTCTCAACGAGGACTATGGCTACACCTTC. It codes for CASSYGSLNEDYGYTF. Together with reference TRBV19 and TRBJ1-2, the CDR3 gives the full variable domain: DGGITQSPKYLFRKEGQNVTLSCEQNLNHDAMYWYRQDPGQGLRLIYYSQIVNDFQKGDIAEGYSVSREKKESFPLTVTSAQKNPTAFYLCASSYGSLNEDYGYTFGSGTRLTVV.

This CDR3 reads CASSRSTGTYEQYF. The CDR3 nucleotides read TGCGCCAGCAGTCGATCGACAGGCACCTACGAGCAGTACTTC. V is TRBV5-1 and J is TRBJ2-7; the D gene is possibly TRBD1 (6 bases). The V end lost 5 bases, the J end lost 2 bases, and 14 bases lay between the germline ends. The V gene's germline CDR1 is SGHRS and CDR2 YFSETQ. This CDR3 region has 14 residues.

The sample holds one count of this clone. This chain links TRBV6-1 with TRBJ1-4; perhaps TRBD1 as D (6 bases). Trimming removed 2 bases from V and 7 bases from J, with 8 bases in between. CDR1 and CDR2 from the germline V gene are MNHNS and SASEGT. The CDR3 extends over 13 amino acids. In DNA, the CDR3 is TGTGCCAGCAGTGAAAGAGGGGGTGAAAAACTGTTTTTT. Residues: CASSERGGEKLFF.